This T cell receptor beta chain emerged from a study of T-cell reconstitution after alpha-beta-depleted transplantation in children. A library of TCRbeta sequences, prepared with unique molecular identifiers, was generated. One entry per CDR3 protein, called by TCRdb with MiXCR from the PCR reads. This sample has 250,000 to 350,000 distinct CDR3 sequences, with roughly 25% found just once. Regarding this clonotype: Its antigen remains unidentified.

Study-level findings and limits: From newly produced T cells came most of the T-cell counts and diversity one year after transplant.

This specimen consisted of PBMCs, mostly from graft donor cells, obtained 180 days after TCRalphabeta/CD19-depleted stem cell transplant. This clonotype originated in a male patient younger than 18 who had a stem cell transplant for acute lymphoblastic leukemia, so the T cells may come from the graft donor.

The chain's CDR3 is CASSQKTGIYEQYF. The CDR3, as DNA: TGCGCCAGCAGCCAAAAGACAGGGATCTACGAGCAGTACTTC. This sequence joins TRBV4-1 and TRBJ2-7, with 7 positions matching TRBD1. The CDR3 length is 14 residues. The V and J ends lost 2 bases and 3 bases, in that order; junction bases with no gene match: 4. Germline loops: CDR1 MGHRA, CDR2 YSYEKL.